This TCR beta chain was sequenced in a study of shared clonotypes between healthy human individuals. CDR1 is ENHRY and CDR2 is SYGVKD in the germline V gene. The CDR3 sequence is 13 residues long. V lost 10 bases to trimming and J lost 2 bases, with 12 bases between them. Terminally differentiated effector memory CD45RA+ cells were left out of the naive CD8 fraction, which was CD45RO-negative and positively selected for CCR7. A remark on this clone: The antigen remains undetermined.

Profiled with immunoSEQ multiplex PCR; TCRdb holds only in-frame clones, not every one. The profile covers approximately 740,000 clones, with around 92% appearing a single time and around 24% taken by the ten largest. Notes on the study in general: Across subsets, estimated richness was generally greater for naive than for memory populations.

Source material: naive CD8+ T cells sorted from blood. The sequence derives from a young man in good health. V gene TRBV10-3 combines with J gene TRBJ2-1; D assignment may be TRBD1 or TRBD2 (5 bases each). The CDR3 sequence is CATERGTYNEQFF. DNA of the CDR3: TGTGCCACCGAACGGGGCACCTACAATGAGCAGTTCTTC.